The 8 T cell receptor beta chains reported below all come from one sample, sequenced in a study of T cell responses to AZD1222 COVID-19 vaccine. Only in-frame clones appear in the TCRdb table, and some are missing; sequencing was by immunoSEQ multiplex PCR. This table has over 150,000 clones, about 86% appearing once. The specimen was peripheral blood, collected on day 0 of MenACWY control vaccination. These receptors were taken from an adult in good health.

Worth noting for this clone: Other nucleotide sequences in the sample specify the same CDR3. This rearrangement joins TRBV24-1 to TRBJ1-1, with 7 bases fitting TRBD1. The germline V gene has CDR1 KGHDR and CDR2 SFDVKD. Trimming took 9 bases from V and 1 from J; bases not matched to a gene: 4. This CDR3 region has 13 residues. CDR3: CATRDRANTEAFF. The CDR3 DNA reads TGTGCCACCCGGGACAGAGCGAACACTGAAGCTTTCTTT.

This clone showed up just a few times. The CDR3 bases are TGTGCCAGTAGTATGTCACTAGCGGGAGTTCAAGGGCAGTTCTTC. Amino acid sequence: CASSMSLAGVQGQFF. The chain is built from TRBV19 and TRBJ2-1, with 11 bases aligning to TRBD2. Looked up from germline, CDR1 is LNHDA and CDR2 is SQIVND (reference sequence). With V trimmed by 3 bases and J by 12 bases, 10 bases remained unmatched. The CDR3 is made up of 15 amino acids.

The V gene is TRBV24-1, the J gene TRBJ1-2; D possibly corresponds to TRBD1 (5 bases). Germline assignment: CDR1 KGHDR and CDR2 SFDVKD. The germline V and J ends were trimmed by 0 bases and 8 bases, with 9 bases remaining between them. The CDR3 extends over 13 amino acids. This chain's CDR3 is CATSDLSGTGYTF. In nucleotides, the CDR3 is TGTGCCACCAGTGATTTGTCAGGGACCGGCTACACCTTC.

This chain connects TRBV19 to TRBJ2-2, with 11 positions matching TRBD1. With 4 bases clipped from V and 7 bases from J, the junction kept 5 bases outside the gene matches. Germline V CDR1 and CDR2: LNHDA, SQIVND (reference sequence). CDR3 length: 15 residues. The CDR3 region is CASSTDRGRGGELFF. The CDR3 DNA reads TGTGCCAGTAGTACGGACAGGGGGCGAGGCGGGGAGCTGTTTTTT.

This CDR3 reads CASSSEVAGGRTDTQYF. The CDR3 region has the DNA TGTGCCAGCAGTTCCGAAGTAGCGGGAGGGCGCACAGATACGCAGTATTTT. The rearrangement joins TRBV6-2 or TRBV6-3 to TRBJ2-3, with 11 bases identical to TRBD2. Germline V gene data show CDR1 as MNHEY and CDR2 as SVGEGT. The CDR3 contains 17 residues. Trimming at V came to 4 bases and at J to 1 base, leaving 7 bases not matched to a gene.

The genes are TRBV5-1 and TRBJ2-1, with 9 bases lining up with TRBD1. Per germline, CDR1 SGHRS and CDR2 YFSETQ. CDR3 size: 15 residues. The J segment lost 7 bases and the V segment lost 4 bases, leaving 9 bases of the junction unmatched. CDR3 sequence (DNA): TGCGCCAGCAGCCCGGACAGGGGAGGGGGAAATGAGCAGTTCTTC. It encodes CASSPDRGGGNEQFF. Filled out from reference TRBV5-1 and TRBJ2-1, the complete variable domain reads KAGVTQTPRYLIKTRGQQVTLSCSPISGHRSVSWYQQTPGQGLQFLFEYFSETQRNKGNFPGRFSGRQFSNSRSEMNVSTLELGDSALYLCASSPDRGGGNEQFFGPGTRLTVL.

A single count supports this clone. J is TRBJ2-3 and V is TRBV6-2 or TRBV6-3; no clear D gene. Germline V CDR1 and CDR2: MNHEY, SVGEGT. The CDR3 consists of 18 residues. V lost 0 bases to trimming and J lost 0 bases, with 16 bases between them. The CDR3: CASSYSTTRRGSTDTQYF. In nucleotides, the CDR3 is TGTGCCAGCAGTTACTCGACCACCCGTCGCGGAAGCACAGATACGCAGTATTTT.

This chain connects TRBV18 to TRBJ2-7, with TRBD1 as a possible D gene (6 bases). The CDR3 consists of 13 residues. CDR1 and CDR2 from the germline V gene are KGHSH and LQKENI. V lost 2 bases, J lost 6 bases, and 11 bases lay in between. In DNA form, the CDR3 reads TGTGCCAGCTCACCAACGGACAGTAGCGAGCAGTACTTC. Protein sequence: CASSPTDSSEQYF.